Listed below are T cell receptor beta chains from one sample, sequenced in a study of T cell responses to AZD1222 COVID-19 vaccine. Some clones are missing from TCRdb's copy, which holds only in-frame ones; the method was immunoSEQ multiplex PCR. The sample has 150,000 to 200,000 clones; about 90% are singletons. The source was peripheral blood, collected 28 days after the second AZD1222 dose. The receptors stem from an adult who received the AZD1222 COVID-19 vaccine. CDR3s include the opening cysteine and the closing phenylalanine or tryptophan.

v_gene: TRBV5-6
len: 18
j_gene: TRBJ1-6
CDR3aa: CASSNSDGQGWRSSPLHF

v_gene: TRBV25-1
len: 15
j_gene: TRBJ2-3
CDR3aa: CASSGLAGDTDTQYF

v_gene: TRBV3-1/TRBV3-2
len: 13
j_gene: TRBJ1-1
CDR3aa: CASSAASNTEAFF

v_gene: TRBV19
len: 14
j_gene: TRBJ2-7
CDR3aa: CASSIRQRSYEQYF

v_gene: TRBV12-3/TRBV12-4
len: 13
j_gene: TRBJ1-1
CDR3aa: CASSRSGTTEAFF

v_gene: TRBV11-2
len: 16
j_gene: TRBJ1-2
CDR3aa: CASSLVPGALWYGYTF

v_gene: TRBV30
len: 13
j_gene: TRBJ1-1
CDR3aa: CARNTGGGTEAFF

v_gene: TRBV27
len: 15
j_gene: TRBJ1-6
CDR3aa: CASSLGTGINSPLHF

v_gene: TRBV7-2
len: 16
j_gene: TRBJ2-2
CDR3aa: CASSLLLAGQSGELFF

v_gene: TRBV14
len: 13
j_gene: TRBJ1-3
CDR3aa: CASSPLGGNTIYF

v_gene: TRBV7-8
len: 16
j_gene: TRBJ2-3
CDR3aa: CASSLRTGEGTDTQYF

v_gene: TRBV6-2/TRBV6-3
len: 13
j_gene: TRBJ1-1
CDR3aa: CASRPRGNTEAFF

v_gene: TRBV9
len: 16
j_gene: TRBJ2-2
CDR3aa: CASSVAAGTKAGELFF

v_gene: TRBV21-1
len: 11
j_gene: TRBJ2-1
CDR3aa: CASSGQGKQFF

v_gene: TRBV6-2/TRBV6-3
len: 14
j_gene: TRBJ1-2
CDR3aa: CASSYLREDYGYTF

v_gene: TRBV5-3
len: 12
j_gene: TRBJ1-1
CDR3aa: CARSLENTEAFF

v_gene: TRBV13
len: 15
j_gene: TRBJ2-3
CDR3aa: CASSLQGQGEDTQYF

v_gene: TRBV3-1/TRBV3-2
len: 14
j_gene: TRBJ1-1
CDR3aa: CASASGRNAPEAFF

v_gene: TRBV18
len: 15
j_gene: TRBJ2-5
CDR3aa: CASSPSSGAQETQYF

v_gene: TRBV28
len: 12
j_gene: TRBJ2-7
CDR3aa: CATAAGDHEQYF

v_gene: TRBV27
len: 14
j_gene: TRBJ1-2
CDR3aa: CASSFGGQVYGYTF

v_gene: TRBV6-4
len: 15
j_gene: TRBJ1-1
CDR3aa: CASKRSGTLNTEAFF

v_gene: TRBV4-3
len: 15
j_gene: TRBJ1-2
CDR3aa: CASSHETQTAYGYTF

v_gene: TRBV5-4
len: 14
j_gene: TRBJ1-1
CDR3aa: CASSSPEMNTEAFF

v_gene: TRBV7-2
len: 13
j_gene: TRBJ1-6
CDR3aa: CASSLATSSPLHF

v_gene: TRBV4-3
len: 14
j_gene: TRBJ1-1
CDR3aa: CASSQEVGSTEAFF

v_gene: TRBV30
len: 15
j_gene: TRBJ2-7
CDR3aa: CAWSLGQGLSYEQYF